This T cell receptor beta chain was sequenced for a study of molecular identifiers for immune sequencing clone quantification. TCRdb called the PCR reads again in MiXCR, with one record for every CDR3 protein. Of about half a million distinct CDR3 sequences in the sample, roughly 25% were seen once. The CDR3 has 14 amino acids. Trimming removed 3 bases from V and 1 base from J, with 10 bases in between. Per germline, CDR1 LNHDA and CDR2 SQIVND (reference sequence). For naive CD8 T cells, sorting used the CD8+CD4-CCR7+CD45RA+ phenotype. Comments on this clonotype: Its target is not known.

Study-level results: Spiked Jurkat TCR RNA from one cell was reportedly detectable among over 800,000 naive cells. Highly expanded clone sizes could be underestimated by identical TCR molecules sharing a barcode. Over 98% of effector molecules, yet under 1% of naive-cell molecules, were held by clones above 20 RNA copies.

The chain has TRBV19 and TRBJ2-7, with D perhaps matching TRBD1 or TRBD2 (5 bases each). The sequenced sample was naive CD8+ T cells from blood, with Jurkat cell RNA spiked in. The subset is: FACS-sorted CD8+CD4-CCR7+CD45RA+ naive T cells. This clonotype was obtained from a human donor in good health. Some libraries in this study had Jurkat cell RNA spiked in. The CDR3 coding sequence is TGTGCCAGTAGTATTGGGGACCAATCCTACGAGCAGTACTTC. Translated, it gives CASSIGDQSYEQYF.